This T cell receptor beta chain was captured in a study of early T cells in non-severe SARS-CoV-2 infection. TCRdb reprocessed the 5' RACE reads with MiXCR, giving one entry per CDR3 protein. This sample yields fewer than 65,000 distinct CDR3 sequences, of which 7.5% to 9.5% are seen a single time; approximately 4% belongs to the top ten. This clonotype originated in an adult who was a healthcare worker with PCR-confirmed SARS-CoV-2 infection or an uninfected control (not recorded which). Specimen: whole blood, collected at baseline.

The CDR3 loop is CASSIGRGNIQYF. The CDR3 DNA follows: TGTGCCAGTAGTATAGGCAGGGGCAACATTCAGTACTTC. J is TRBJ2-4 and V is TRBV19; TRBD1 might be the D (6 bases). This CDR3 comprises 13 residues. The V end was cut by 1 base, the J end by 7 bases, with 8 bases between. The germline CDR1 and CDR2 sequences are LNHDA and SQIVND (reference sequence).